This T cell receptor (beta chain) comes out of a study of cytomegalovirus exposure and HLA in healthy donors. PCR primers comprised 60 Vbeta and 13 Jbeta primers. The assay was immunoSEQ multiplex PCR, and TCRdb's table has in-frame clones only and misses some. The repertoire holds fewer than 90,000 clones, with under 80% as singletons. Each donor was nominally healthy when sampled (though unrecorded immune exposures were likely). This clonotype was obtained from a man younger than 40 in good health and CMV-seropositive. The sample was PBMCs.

The chain's CDR3 is CASSYLDQPQHF. CDR3 DNA sequence: TGTGCCAGCAGTTACTTAGATCAGCCCCAGCATTTT. The rearrangement uses TRBV6-5 and TRBJ1-5; D not resolved. Germline V gene data show CDR1 as MNHEY and CDR2 as SVGAGI. Trimming shortened V by 1 base and J by 5 bases, and 3 bases separated the two germline ends. The CDR3 loop spans 12 amino acids.